One and the same sample provided the 19 T cell receptor beta chains below, sequenced in a study of blood T cell repertoires in COVID-19. Sequenced by immunoSEQ multiplex PCR; TCRdb stores in-frame clones only, minus some. The sample includes roughly 120,000 clones, around nine tenths of them seen just once. The material sequenced was peripheral blood. The source is a man aged 60-69 years with COVID-19, enrolled during active disease.

The chain employs TRBV19 and TRBJ2-7; D gene uncertain. V gave up 1 base and J gave up 4 bases, with 5 bases separating them. Germline lookup yields CDR1 LNHDA and CDR2 SQIVND (reference sequence). The CDR3 has 12 residues. CDR3 amino acids: CASSIAGYEQYF. The DNA for the CDR3 is TGTGCCAGTAGTATAGCGGGTTACGAGCAGTACTTC.

This sequence joins TRBV5-1 and TRBJ1-2, with D possibly TRBD1 on 5 matching bases. Trimming shortened V by 3 bases and J by 2 bases, and 14 bases separated the two germline ends. The CDR3 runs 15 residues. CDR1 SGHRS and CDR2 YFSETQ come from the germline V gene. CDR3 region: CASSSRDFPNYGYTF. The CDR3 region has the DNA TGCGCCAGCAGCTCCCGGGACTTCCCCAACTATGGCTACACCTTC.

The V call is TRBV10-3, the J call TRBJ2-2, with D hard to call. The germline CDR1 and CDR2 sequences are ENHRY and SYGVKD. The V gene lost 3 bases and the J gene lost 6 bases, with 5 bases spanning the gap. The CDR3 loop spans 12 amino acids. The CDR3 DNA sequence: TGTGCCATCAGTGATTCGGCCGGGGAGCTGTTTTTT. Translated, it gives CAISDSAGELFF.

The chain couples TRBV18 to TRBJ1-2; 7 bases agree with TRBD1. In germline, CDR1 is KGHSH, CDR2 LQKENI. J lost 5 bases, V lost 6 bases, and 6 bases had no gene match. This CDR3 is built from 13 residues. DNA of the CDR3: TGTGCCAGCTCTCAGGGGGAAGGGTATGGCTACACCTTC. Protein product: CASSQGEGYGYTF. Filled out from reference TRBV18 and TRBJ1-2, the complete variable domain reads NAGVMQNPRHLVRRRGQEARLRCSPMKGHSHVYWYRQLPEEGLKFMVYLQKENIIDESGMPKERFSAEFPKEGPSILRIQQVVRGDSAAYFCASSQGEGYGYTFGSGTRLTVV.

As regards this clone: Within the sample, other DNA sequences also encode this same CDR3. V and J are TRBV5-1 and TRBJ1-1; the D gene is possibly TRBD1 (5 bases). Trimming removed 4 bases from V and 1 base from J, with 8 bases in between. CDR3 length: 13 amino acids. Germline V gene lookup returns CDR1 SGHRS and CDR2 YFSETQ. Here the CDR3 reads CASSITGNTEAFF. CDR3 bases: TGCGCCAGCAGCATAACAGGGAACACTGAAGCTTTCTTT. Looking up the rest from reference TRBV5-1 and TRBJ1-1 gives the full variable domain: KAGVTQTPRYLIKTRGQQVTLSCSPISGHRSVSWYQQTPGQGLQFLFEYFSETQRNKGNFPGRFSGRQFSNSRSEMNVSTLELGDSALYLCASSITGNTEAFFGQGTRLTVV.

The rearrangement uses TRBV2 and TRBJ1-5, with 7 bases that match TRBD1. Germline V CDR1 and CDR2: SNHLY, FYNNEI. V shed 3 bases, J shed 6 bases, and the junction held 8 bases outside the gene matches. The CDR3 runs 15 residues. CDR3 protein: CASSDYRGAGQPQHF. CDR3 DNA: TGTGCCAGCAGTGACTACAGGGGAGCGGGTCAGCCCCAGCATTTT.

J is TRBJ2-5 and V is TRBV27; 7 bases are shared with TRBD1. Germline loops: CDR1 MNHEY, CDR2 SMNVEV (reference sequence). CDR3 length equals 17 residues. V lost 6 bases to trimming and J lost 2 bases; unmatched junction nucleotides: 15. As DNA, the CDR3 is TGTGCCAGCAGCTCTGACCGGCTGACAGGGTGGCAAGAGACCCAGTACTTC. It encodes CASSSDRLTGWQETQYF.

This chain links TRBV20-1 with TRBJ2-7; 7 bases match TRBD2. From germline, CDR1 is DFQATT and CDR2 SNEGSKA (reference sequence). Trimming cost V 3 bases and J 4 bases; bases outside gene matches: 3. There are 12 residues in the CDR3. Written as DNA, the CDR3 is TGCAGTGCTAGTCAGGGAGGGTACGAGCAGTACTTC. Translation: CSASQGGYEQYF.

The V and J genes are TRBV20-1 and TRBJ2-3; D perhaps matches TRBD2 (6 bases). Trimming removed 3 bases at V and 4 bases at J, with 11 bases between. The CDR3 spans 13 residues. The germline V gene encodes CDR1 DFQATT and CDR2 SNEGSKA (reference sequence). DNA of the CDR3: TGCAGTGCTAGTCAAGCGGGCTCAGATACGCAGTATTTT. This gives the protein CSASQAGSDTQYF.

The genes are TRBV5-6 and TRBJ2-7; D is unresolved. The CDR3 contains 12 residues. Germline CDR1 SGHDT, CDR2 YYEEEE. Trimming pared 2 bases from V and 4 bases from J, leaving 7 bases between. CDR3 amino acids: CASSFRSYEQYF. The CDR3 coding sequence is TGTGCCAGCAGCTTCCGCAGTTACGAGCAGTACTTC.

This clone was seen more than once but under ten times. The chain carries TRBV4-3 and TRBJ1-2; 8 positions match TRBD1. Germline trimming cut 2 bases from V and 0 bases from J; bases unmatched to any gene: 14. This CDR3 comprises 19 residues. In germline, CDR1 is LGHNA, CDR2 YSLEER. CDR3 sequence reads: CASSQSGGTEILANYGYTF. The CDR3 bases are TGCGCCAGCAGCCAATCAGGGGGCACAGAAATTCTAGCTAACTATGGCTACACCTTC.

The gene calls are TRBV5-4 and TRBJ1-2, with 9 bases fitting TRBD1. V dropped 0 bases and J dropped 3; count of bases not matched to a gene: 3. Per the germline V gene, CDR1 is SGHNT and CDR2 is YYREEE (reference sequence). The CDR3 consists of 15 residues. The CDR3 protein is CASSLEGQGHYGYTF. The CDR3 region has the DNA TGTGCCAGCAGCTTGGAGGGACAGGGTCACTATGGCTACACCTTC.

The CDR3 is CASSLALGQYEDYEQYF. CDR3 bases: TGCGCCAGCAGCTTGGCGCTCGGACAGTATGAGGACTACGAGCAGTACTTC. This chain connects TRBV5-1 to TRBJ2-7; D is possibly TRBD1 (6 bases). The V and J ends lost 0 bases and 3 bases respectively, with 19 bases between them. CDR3 length equals 17 residues. Germline V lookup: CDR1 SGHRS, CDR2 YFSETQ.

The rearrangement links TRBV3-1 (or the pseudogene TRBV3-2) to TRBJ2-7, with 8 nucleotides matching TRBD2. Germline CDR1 is LGHDT and CDR2 is YNNKEL (reference sequence). The CDR3 covers 15 residues. V was pared by 0 bases and J by 3 bases, with 4 bases of the junction left unmatched. CDR3 bases: TGTGCCAGCAGCCAAGAACTAGCGGAGATCTACGAGCAGTACTTC. As protein: CASSQELAEIYEQYF.

The chain is built from TRBV5-4 and TRBJ2-1, with 10 bases that match TRBD1. The germline gives CDR1 SGHNT, CDR2 YYREEE (reference sequence). This CDR3 is built from 17 residues. V lost 3 bases and J lost 5; bases outside the gene matches: 11. The chain's CDR3 is CASSSSKDRGIDNEQFF. As DNA, the CDR3 is TGTGCCAGCAGCTCCAGTAAGGACAGGGGGATCGACAATGAGCAGTTCTTC.

This chain connects TRBV2 to TRBJ2-7, with 12 bases lining up with TRBD2. Germline loops: CDR1 SNHLY, CDR2 FYNNEI. The CDR3 is made up of 13 amino acids. V dropped 9 bases and J dropped 1; count of bases not matched to a gene: 1. The CDR3 sequence: CARGLAGSYEQYF. CDR3 sequence (DNA): TGTGCCAGGGGACTAGCGGGTTCCTACGAGCAGTACTTC.

The chain carries TRBV27 and TRBJ1-1; 7 bases match TRBD1. Germline V lookup: CDR1 MNHEY, CDR2 SMNVEV (reference sequence). Trimming cost V 2 bases and J 5 bases; bases outside gene matches: 5. The CDR3 totals 14 residues. This CDR3 reads CASSLGRGKTEAFF. The DNA of the CDR3 is TGTGCCAGCAGTTTAGGCAGGGGGAAAACTGAAGCTTTCTTT.

The gene calls are TRBV5-1 and TRBJ2-1, with 11 bases lining up with TRBD2. V gave up 4 bases and J gave up 4 bases; unmatched junction bases: 4. There are 15 residues in the CDR3. Germline CDR1 reads SGHRS; CDR2 reads YFSETQ. In DNA form, the CDR3 reads TGCGCCAGCAGCACGGGACTAGCGGCTTACAATGAGCAGTTCTTC. As protein: CASSTGLAAYNEQFF.

This chain connects TRBV19 to TRBJ1-4; D remains unclear. Germline V CDR1 and CDR2: LNHDA, SQIVND (reference sequence). V was shortened by 2 bases and J by 2 bases, with 12 bases between the two germline ends. The CDR3 extends over 16 amino acids. Written as DNA, the CDR3 is TGTGCCAGTAGTATATTCGCGGCTGCCACTAATGAAAAACTGTTTTTT. Translation gives CASSIFAAATNEKLFF.